One sample yielded the 20 T cell receptor beta chains listed below, sequenced in a study of CDR3 diversity in severe acne. Via MiXCR, TCRdb re-called the PCR reads, giving one row per CDR3 protein. The repertoire includes under 95,000 distinct CDR3 sequences, around half of them detected once, and over 9% sits in the top ten. The sample consisted of blood. All receptors derive from a male donor in good health, serving as a control.

CDR3: CASSESNRGSYGYTF. The DNA of the CDR3 is TGCGCCAGCAGTGAGTCGAACAGGGGATCCTATGGCTACACCTTC. The chain combines TRBV10-2 with TRBJ1-2, with 7 bases that match TRBD1. Unmatched junction bases numbered 5, after V lost 0 bases and J lost 4 bases. Per the germline V gene, CDR1 is WSHSY and CDR2 is SAAADI. This CDR3 region has 15 residues.

On this clonotype itself: Relative to the germline gene, one junction end is altered; a read error may explain this. The CDR3: CSARGNYETRYF. For the CDR3, the DNA is TGCAGTGCTAGGGGGAACTACGAGACCCGGTACTTC. The chain couples TRBV20-1 to TRBJ2-5; no clear D gene. The CDR3 totals 12 residues. Germline values: CDR1 DFQATT, CDR2 SNEGSKA (reference sequence).

The CDR3 sequence is CASGSTPGQPYEQYF. The CDR3 DNA is TGTGCCAGCGGCTCGACACCGGGACAGCCCTACGAGCAGTACTTC. The V gene is TRBV7-6, the J gene TRBJ2-7, with 7 nucleotides matching TRBD1. The CDR3 is 15 residues long. Germline V gives CDR1 SGHVS, CDR2 FNYEAQ. The V segment lost 8 bases and the J segment 2 bases; nucleotides outside the gene matches: 12. Together with reference TRBV7-6 and TRBJ2-7, the CDR3 gives the full variable domain: GAGVSQSPRYKVTKRGQDVALRCDPISGHVSLYWYRQALGQGPEFLTYFNYEAQQDKSGLPNDRFSAERPEGSISTLTIQRTEQRDSAMYRCASGSTPGQPYEQYFGPGTRLTVT.

In regard to this clonotype: A read error may be the cause here, since a much bigger clone is one base away. This chain links TRBV5-4 with TRBJ2-3; D is unclear. CDR3 length equals 15 residues. V lost 4 bases to trimming and J lost 6 bases, with 18 bases between them. Germline CDR1 SGHNT, CDR2 YYREEE (reference sequence). The DNA of the CDR3 is TGTGCCAGCAGCGCTGGGATCCTCGCAGCTGATACGCAGTATTTT. This translates into CASSAGILAADTQYF.

This chain joins TRBV2 and TRBJ1-1, with 8 bases that match TRBD1. The germline gives CDR1 SNHLY, CDR2 FYNNEI. The CDR3 runs 14 residues. V was pared by 5 bases and J by 3 bases, with 5 bases of the junction left unmatched. In nucleotides, the CDR3 is TGTGCCAGCAGTCGAAACAGGGGGGACACTGAAGCTTTCTTT. Its translation: CASSRNRGDTEAFF.

This clonotype was counted only a few times. The rearrangement links TRBV29-1 to TRBJ2-7; D may be TRBD1 or TRBD2 (5 bases each). This CDR3 contains 13 residues. Trimming removed 7 bases from V and 5 bases from J, with 18 bases in between. Germline loops: CDR1 SQVTM, CDR2 ANQGSEA. In nucleotides, the CDR3 is TGCAGCGCCTCGAGGGCGAGGGGCGACGAGCAGTACTTC. Translating it yields CSASRARGDEQYF.

In its sample, this clonotype was seen once. One end of the junction fails to match germline, which may point to a read error. This chain joins TRBV29-1 and TRBJ1-5, with D uncertain. The germline V gene has CDR1 SQVTM and CDR2 ANQGSEA. The CDR3 sequence is 12 residues long. CDR3: CGVGDSNQPQHF. CDR3 bases: TGCGGCGTTGGCGATAGCAATCAGCCCCAGCATTTT.

This chain links TRBV29-1 with TRBJ1-5, with a weak D call TRBD1 (6 bases). CDR3 length equals 13 residues. Germline loops: CDR1 SQVTM, CDR2 ANQGSEA. Trimming took off 7 bases at V and 5 bases at J, with 15 bases between the two ends. CDR3 DNA: TGCAGCGCCCAATGGGGGCGGGATCAGCCCCAGCATTTT. The encoded protein is CSAQWGRDQPQHF. The whole variable domain, filled in from reference TRBV29-1 and TRBJ1-5, reads SAVISQKPSRDICQRGTSLTIQCQVDSQVTMMFWYRQQPGQSLTLIATANQGSEATYESGFVIDKFPISRPNLTFSTLTVSNMSPEDSSIYLCSAQWGRDQPQHFGDGTRLSIL.

This chain uses TRBV18 with TRBJ1-2, with TRBD1 matching over 11 bases. The CDR3 has 14 amino acids. The V and J ends lost 6 bases and 8 bases, in that order; junction bases with no gene match: 8. The V gene's germline CDR1 is KGHSH and CDR2 LQKENI. CDR3 protein: CASSPTGTGGGYTF. In DNA form, the CDR3 reads TGTGCCAGCTCTCCGACCGGGACAGGGGGAGGCTACACCTTC.

CDR3 sequence (DNA): TGTGCCAGCAGCTTAAGGGGACAGGGGTCGGGGGAGCAGTACTTC. The encoded protein is CASSLRGQGSGEQYF. This chain uses TRBV7-3 with TRBJ2-7; 10 nucleotides agree with TRBD1. The germline CDR1 and CDR2 sequences are SGHTA and FQGTGA. There are 15 residues in the CDR3. With V trimmed by 1 base and J by 7 bases, 7 bases remained unmatched.

Many counts were recorded for this clonotype. The chain joins TRBV2 to TRBJ1-6, with TRBD1 as a possible D gene (5 bases). V was shortened by 4 bases and J by 6 bases, with 13 bases between the two germline ends. CDR3 length: 15 residues. In germline, CDR1 is SNHLY, CDR2 FYNNEI. The CDR3 loop reads CASSGVGDSNSPLHF. CDR3 DNA sequence: TGTGCCAGCAGTGGGGTCGGAGACAGTAATTCACCCCTCCACTTT.

The gene calls are TRBV6-1 and TRBJ2-5, with TRBD2 identical over 11 bases. V trimming: 6 bases; J trimming: 5 bases; junction bases outside the gene matches: 11. CDR3 length equals 16 residues. Per the germline V gene, CDR1 is MNHNS and CDR2 is SASEGT. In DNA form, the CDR3 reads TGTGCCAGCAGAGAAAGTAGCGGGAGGGCCCGGGAGACCCAGTACTTC. This sequence encodes CASRESSGRARETQYF.

This clonotype was detected only once. The V gene is TRBV29-1, the J gene TRBJ2-3; D gene unclear. The CDR3 runs to 16 residues. Deletions cut 6 bases from V and 0 bases from J, with 19 bases between. Germline V gives CDR1 SQVTM, CDR2 ANQGSEA. CDR3 protein: CSVIRVRDSSTDTQYF. The CDR3 DNA sequence: TGCAGCGTCATTAGGGTTCGAGACTCTAGCACAGATACGCAGTATTTT.

This rearrangement joins TRBV20-1 to TRBJ2-1, with 9 nucleotides matching TRBD1. The CDR3 consists of 15 residues. V trimming: 6 bases; J trimming: 5 bases; junction bases outside the gene matches: 11. CDR1 is DFQATT and CDR2 is SNEGSKA in the germline V gene (reference sequence). The CDR3 sequence is CSAFTGGRINNEQFF. DNA for the CDR3: TGCAGTGCATTTACAGGGGGCCGGATCAACAATGAGCAGTTCTTC.

Notes on this clonotype: Germline is not matched at one junction end, which may reflect a read error. This chain uses TRBV5-5 with TRBJ2-7; D perhaps matches TRBD2 (5 bases). Looked up from germline, CDR1 is SGHKS and CDR2 is YYEKEE (reference sequence). The CDR3 runs 17 residues. CDR3 sequence: CASSESLLGVGSCEQYF. The CDR3 nucleotides read TGTGCCAGCAGTGAATCCCTACTCGGGGTTGGGTCCTGCGAGCAGTACTTC.

The chain uses TRBV24-1 and TRBJ2-7, with D possibly being TRBD2 (5 bases). V was shortened by 2 bases and J by 0 bases, with 7 bases between the two germline ends. The germline V gene has CDR1 KGHDR and CDR2 SFDVKD. The CDR3 covers 14 residues. The CDR3 DNA sequence: TGTGCCACCAGTGATTCCGGGGACTCCTACGAGCAGTACTTC. It yields the protein CATSDSGDSYEQYF.

As regards this clonotype: Being one base from a much bigger clone, this may be a read error. CDR3 sequence: CAGTGQGLASEAFF. In nucleotides, the CDR3 is TGTGCCGGTACCGGACAGGGATTGGCATCTGAAGCTTTCTTT. The J gene is TRBJ1-1, the V gene TRBV19; 8 bases align to TRBD1. The CDR3 sequence is 14 residues long. Germline-derived CDR1 and CDR2 are LNHDA and SQIVND (reference sequence). The junction had 14 bases not matched to a gene; V was cut back by 11 bases and J by 6 bases.

The chain joins TRBV20-1 to TRBJ1-5; D perhaps matches TRBD1 (5 bases). This CDR3 has 14 residues. Trimming left V 1 base short and J 0 bases short, with 7 bases between. Germline V gene data show CDR1 as DFQATT and CDR2 as SNEGSKA (reference sequence). This CDR3 reads CSARGGGSNQPQHF. The CDR3 DNA is TGCAGTGCTAGAGGTGGGGGTAGCAATCAGCCCCAGCATTTT.

This clonotype has more than one count but fewer than ten. The V gene is TRBV10-2, the J gene TRBJ1-2, with D hard to call. This CDR3 spans 13 amino acids. The germline V and J ends were trimmed by 4 bases and 2 bases, with 8 bases remaining between them. Germline V gene data show CDR1 as WSHSY and CDR2 as SAAADI. CDR3 DNA sequence: TGCGCCAGCAGTGGACAAGCAAACTATGGCTACACCTTC. This sequence encodes CASSGQANYGYTF.

This clonotype showed up just a few times. The V and J genes are TRBV7-9 and TRBJ1-2; D remains ambiguous. Trimming cost V 5 bases and J 4 bases, with 11 bases left between them. Germline V gives CDR1 SEHNR, CDR2 FQNEAQ (reference sequence). The CDR3 spans 13 residues. This CDR3 reads CASSPRALYGYTF. Here the CDR3 DNA reads TGTGCCAGCAGCCCCAGAGCTCTCTATGGCTACACCTTC.